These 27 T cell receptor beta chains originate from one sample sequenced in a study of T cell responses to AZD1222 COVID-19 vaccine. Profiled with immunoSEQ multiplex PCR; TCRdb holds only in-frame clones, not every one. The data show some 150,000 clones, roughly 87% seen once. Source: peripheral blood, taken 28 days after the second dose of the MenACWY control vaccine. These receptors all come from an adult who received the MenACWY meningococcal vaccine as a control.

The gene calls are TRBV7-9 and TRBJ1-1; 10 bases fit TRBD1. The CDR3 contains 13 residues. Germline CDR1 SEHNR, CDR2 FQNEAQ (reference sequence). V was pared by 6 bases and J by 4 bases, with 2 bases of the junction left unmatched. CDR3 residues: CASRTGGPTEAFF. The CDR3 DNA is TGTGCCAGCAGGACAGGGGGCCCCACTGAAGCTTTCTTT.

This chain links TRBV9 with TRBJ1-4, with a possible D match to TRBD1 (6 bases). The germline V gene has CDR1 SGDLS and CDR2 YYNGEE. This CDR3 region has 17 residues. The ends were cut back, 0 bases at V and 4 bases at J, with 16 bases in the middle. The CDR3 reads CASSVGSGGAINEKLFF. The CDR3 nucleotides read TGTGCCAGCAGCGTAGGGTCGGGGGGGGCGATTAATGAAAAACTGTTTTTT.

CDR3 nucleotide sequence: TGCGCCAGCAGCCAAGATCACAGGGACTCCTTCTATAATTCACCCCTCCACTTT. This sequence encodes CASSQDHRDSFYNSPLHF. This chain joins TRBV4-3 and TRBJ1-6; D is perhaps TRBD1 (6 bases). Trimming took 0 bases from V and 3 from J, leaving 15 bases between them. The CDR3 spans 18 residues. Germline loops: CDR1 LGHNA, CDR2 YSLEER.

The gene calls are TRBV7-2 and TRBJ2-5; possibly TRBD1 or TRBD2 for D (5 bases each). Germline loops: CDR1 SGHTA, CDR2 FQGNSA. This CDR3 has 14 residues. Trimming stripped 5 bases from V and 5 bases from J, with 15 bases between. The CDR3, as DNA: TGTGCCAGCAGCCCCCGATTTGGGACGGAGACCCAGTACTTC. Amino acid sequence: CASSPRFGTETQYF.

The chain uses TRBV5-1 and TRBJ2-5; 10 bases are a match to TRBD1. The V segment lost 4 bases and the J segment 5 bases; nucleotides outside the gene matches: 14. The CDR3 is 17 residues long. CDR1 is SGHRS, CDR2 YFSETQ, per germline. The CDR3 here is CASSRVIRTGGMETQYF. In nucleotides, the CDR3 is TGCGCCAGCAGCCGAGTGATACGGACAGGGGGGATGGAGACCCAGTACTTC.

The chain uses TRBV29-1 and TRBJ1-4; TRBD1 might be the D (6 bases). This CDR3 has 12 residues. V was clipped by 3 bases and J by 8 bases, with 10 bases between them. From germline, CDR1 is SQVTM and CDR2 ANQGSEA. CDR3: CSVEGALEKLFF. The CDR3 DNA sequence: TGCAGCGTTGAGGGGGCATTAGAAAAACTGTTTTTT.

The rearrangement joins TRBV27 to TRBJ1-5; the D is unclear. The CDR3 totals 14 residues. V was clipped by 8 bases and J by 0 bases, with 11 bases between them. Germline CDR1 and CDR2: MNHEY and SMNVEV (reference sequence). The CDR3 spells CASGVAPSNQPQHF. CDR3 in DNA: TGTGCCAGCGGAGTGGCACCTAGCAATCAGCCCCAGCATTTT.

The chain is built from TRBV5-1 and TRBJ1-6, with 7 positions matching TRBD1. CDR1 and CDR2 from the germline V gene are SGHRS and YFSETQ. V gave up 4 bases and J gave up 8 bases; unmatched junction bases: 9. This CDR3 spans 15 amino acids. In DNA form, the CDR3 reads TGCGCCAGCAGCCCTGGAGGGGGCGAGTATTCACCCCTCCACTTT. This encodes CASSPGGGEYSPLHF.

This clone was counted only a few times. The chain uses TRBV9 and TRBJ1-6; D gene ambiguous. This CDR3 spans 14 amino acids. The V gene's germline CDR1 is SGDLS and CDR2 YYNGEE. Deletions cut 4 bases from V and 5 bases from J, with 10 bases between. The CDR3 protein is CASSSGTHNSPLHF. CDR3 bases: TGTGCCAGCAGCTCAGGAACCCATAATTCACCCCTCCACTTT.

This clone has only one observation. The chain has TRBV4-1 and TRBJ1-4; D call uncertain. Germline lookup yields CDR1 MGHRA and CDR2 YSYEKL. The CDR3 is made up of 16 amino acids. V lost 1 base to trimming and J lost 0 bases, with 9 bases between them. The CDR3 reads CASSQGGRSTNEKLFF. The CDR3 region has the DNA TGCGCCAGCAGCCAAGGTGGCCGATCAACTAATGAAAAACTGTTTTTT.

The CDR3 reads CASSLVVGLSSYNEQFF. CDR3 coding DNA: TGTGCCAGCAGCTTAGTGGTGGGACTTAGCTCCTACAATGAGCAGTTCTTC. The V and J genes are TRBV7-6 and TRBJ2-1; D possibly corresponds to TRBD2 (6 bases). The length of the CDR3 is 17 residues. The germline gives CDR1 SGHVS, CDR2 FNYEAQ. V was shortened by 1 base and J by 0 bases, with 13 bases between the two germline ends.

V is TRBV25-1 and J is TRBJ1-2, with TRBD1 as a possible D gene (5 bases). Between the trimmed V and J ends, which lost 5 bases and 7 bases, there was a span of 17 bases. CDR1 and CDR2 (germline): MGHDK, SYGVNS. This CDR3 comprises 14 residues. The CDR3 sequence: CASSYREGYGGYTF. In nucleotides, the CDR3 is TGTGCCAGCAGTTACCGGGAGGGGTATGGTGGCTACACCTTC.

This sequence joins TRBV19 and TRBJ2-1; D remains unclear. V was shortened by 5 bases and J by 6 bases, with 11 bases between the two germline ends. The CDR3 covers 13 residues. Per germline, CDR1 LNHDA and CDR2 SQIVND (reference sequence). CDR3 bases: TGTGCCAGTAGTCAAGGCTCTCTCAATGAGCAGTTCTTC. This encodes CASSQGSLNEQFF.

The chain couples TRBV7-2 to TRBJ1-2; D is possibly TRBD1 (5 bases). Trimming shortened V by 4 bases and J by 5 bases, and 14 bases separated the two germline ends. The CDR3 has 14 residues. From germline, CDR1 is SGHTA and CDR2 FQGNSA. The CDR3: CASSSFTGPYGYTF. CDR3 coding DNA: TGTGCCAGCAGCTCGTTTACGGGGCCATATGGCTACACCTTC.

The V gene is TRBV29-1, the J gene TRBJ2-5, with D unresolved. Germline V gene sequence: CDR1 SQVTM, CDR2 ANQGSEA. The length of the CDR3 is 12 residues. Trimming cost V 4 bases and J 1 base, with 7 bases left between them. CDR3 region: CSVVYSQETQYF. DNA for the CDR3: TGCAGCGTTGTGTACAGCCAAGAGACCCAGTACTTC.

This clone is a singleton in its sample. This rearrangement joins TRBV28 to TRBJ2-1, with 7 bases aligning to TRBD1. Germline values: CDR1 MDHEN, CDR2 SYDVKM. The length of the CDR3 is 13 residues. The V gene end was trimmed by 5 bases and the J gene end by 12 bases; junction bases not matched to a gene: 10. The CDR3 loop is CASSTRQGKGQFF. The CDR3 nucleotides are TGTGCCAGCAGTACTCGACAGGGAAAGGGGCAGTTCTTC.

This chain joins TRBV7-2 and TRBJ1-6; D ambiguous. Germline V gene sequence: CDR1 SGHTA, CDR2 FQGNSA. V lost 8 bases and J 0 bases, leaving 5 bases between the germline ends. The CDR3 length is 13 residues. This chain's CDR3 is CASSSSYNSPLHF. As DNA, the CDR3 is TGTGCCAGCTCTAGCTCCTATAATTCACCCCTCCACTTT.

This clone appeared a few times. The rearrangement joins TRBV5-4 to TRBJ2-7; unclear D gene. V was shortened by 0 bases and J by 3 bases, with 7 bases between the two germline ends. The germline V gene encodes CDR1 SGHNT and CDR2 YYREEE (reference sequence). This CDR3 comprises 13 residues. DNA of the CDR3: TGTGCCAGCAGCTTGGCGACGGACTACGAGCAGTACTTC. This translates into CASSLATDYEQYF.

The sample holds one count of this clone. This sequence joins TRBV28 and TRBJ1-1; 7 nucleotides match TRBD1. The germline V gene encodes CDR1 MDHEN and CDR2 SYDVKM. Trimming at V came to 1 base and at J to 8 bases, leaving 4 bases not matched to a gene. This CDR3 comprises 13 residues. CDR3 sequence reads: CASSLSRGREAFF. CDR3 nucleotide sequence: TGTGCCAGCAGTTTATCAAGGGGGCGGGAAGCTTTCTTT.

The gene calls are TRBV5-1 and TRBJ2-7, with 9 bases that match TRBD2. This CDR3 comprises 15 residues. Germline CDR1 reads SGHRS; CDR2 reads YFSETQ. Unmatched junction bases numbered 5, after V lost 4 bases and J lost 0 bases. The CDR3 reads CASSPRLAVSYEQYF. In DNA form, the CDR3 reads TGCGCCAGCAGCCCCCGACTAGCGGTCTCCTACGAGCAGTACTTC.

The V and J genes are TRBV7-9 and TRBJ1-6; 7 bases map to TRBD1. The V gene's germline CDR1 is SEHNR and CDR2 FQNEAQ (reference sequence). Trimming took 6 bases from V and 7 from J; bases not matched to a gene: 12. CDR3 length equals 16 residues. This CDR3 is CASRATGAASNSPLHF. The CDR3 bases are TGTGCCAGCAGAGCCACAGGGGCCGCTTCGAATTCACCCCTCCACTTT.

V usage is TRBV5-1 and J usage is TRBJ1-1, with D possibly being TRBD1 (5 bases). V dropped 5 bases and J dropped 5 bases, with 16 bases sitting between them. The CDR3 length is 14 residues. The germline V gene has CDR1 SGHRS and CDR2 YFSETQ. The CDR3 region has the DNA TGCGCCAGCAGGAGCCGGGGCGGAGAGACTGAAGCTTTCTTT. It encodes CASRSRGGETEAFF.

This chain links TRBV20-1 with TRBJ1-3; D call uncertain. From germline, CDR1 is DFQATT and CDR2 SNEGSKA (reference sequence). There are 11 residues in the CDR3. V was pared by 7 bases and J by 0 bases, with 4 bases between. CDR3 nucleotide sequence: TGCAGTGTGCACTCTGGAAACACCATATATTTT. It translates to CSVHSGNTIYF.

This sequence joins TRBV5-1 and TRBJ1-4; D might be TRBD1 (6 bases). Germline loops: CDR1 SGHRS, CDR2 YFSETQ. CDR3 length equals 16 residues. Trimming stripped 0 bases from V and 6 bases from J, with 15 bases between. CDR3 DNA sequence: TGCGCCAGCAGCTTGGATTTGCGGGGGGCTGATGAAAAACTGTTTTTT. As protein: CASSLDLRGADEKLFF.

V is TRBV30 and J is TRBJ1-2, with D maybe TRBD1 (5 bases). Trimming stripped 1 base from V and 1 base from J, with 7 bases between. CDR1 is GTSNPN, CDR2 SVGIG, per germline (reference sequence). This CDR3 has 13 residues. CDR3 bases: TGTGCCTGGAGTGCCCAGGGTAACTATGGCTACACCTTC. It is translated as CAWSAQGNYGYTF. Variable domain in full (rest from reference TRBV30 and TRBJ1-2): SQTIHQWPATLVQPVGSPLSLECTVEGTSNPNLYWYRQAAGRGLQLLFYSVGIGQISSEVPQNLSASRPQDRQFILSSKKLLLSDSGFYLCAWSAQGNYGYTFGSGTRLTVV.

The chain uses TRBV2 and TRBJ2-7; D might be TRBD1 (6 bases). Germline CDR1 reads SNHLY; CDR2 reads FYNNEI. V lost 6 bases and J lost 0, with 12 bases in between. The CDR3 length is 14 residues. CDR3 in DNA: TGTGCCAGCAGGGGCAGGGGCCACTCCTACGAGCAGTACTTC. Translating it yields CASRGRGHSYEQYF.

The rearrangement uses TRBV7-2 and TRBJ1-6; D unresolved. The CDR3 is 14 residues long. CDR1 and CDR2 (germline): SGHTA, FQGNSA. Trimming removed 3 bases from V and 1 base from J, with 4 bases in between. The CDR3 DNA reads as TGTGCCAGCAGCTTTGTTTCCTATAATTCACCCCTCCACTTT. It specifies CASSFVSYNSPLHF.